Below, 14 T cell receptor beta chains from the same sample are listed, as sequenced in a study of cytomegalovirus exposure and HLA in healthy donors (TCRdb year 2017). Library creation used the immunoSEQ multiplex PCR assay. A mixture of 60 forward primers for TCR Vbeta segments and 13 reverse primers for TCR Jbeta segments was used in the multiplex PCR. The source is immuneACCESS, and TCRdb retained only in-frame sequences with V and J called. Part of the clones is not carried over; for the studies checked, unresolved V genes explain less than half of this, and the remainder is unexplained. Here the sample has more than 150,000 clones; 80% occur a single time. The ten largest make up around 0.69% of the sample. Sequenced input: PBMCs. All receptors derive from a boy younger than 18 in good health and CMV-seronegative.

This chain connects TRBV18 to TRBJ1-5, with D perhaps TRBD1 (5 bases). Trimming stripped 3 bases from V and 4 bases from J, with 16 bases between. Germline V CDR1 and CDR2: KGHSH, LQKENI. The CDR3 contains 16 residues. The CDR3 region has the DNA TGTGCCAGCTCACCTCGTTCAGGGATAGGTAATCAGCCCCAGCATTTT. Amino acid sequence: CASSPRSGIGNQPQHF. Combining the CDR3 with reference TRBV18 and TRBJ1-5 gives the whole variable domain NAGVMQNPRHLVRRRGQEARLRCSPMKGHSHVYWYRQLPEEGLKFMVYLQKENIIDESGMPKERFSAEFPKEGPSILRIQQVVRGDSAAYFCASSPRSGIGNQPQHFGDGTRLSIL.

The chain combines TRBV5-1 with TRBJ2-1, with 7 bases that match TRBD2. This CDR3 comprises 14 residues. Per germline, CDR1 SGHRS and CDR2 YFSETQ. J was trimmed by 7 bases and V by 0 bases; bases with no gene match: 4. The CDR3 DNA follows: TGCGCCAGCAGCTTGGGACAGCGGGGAAATGAGCAGTTCTTC. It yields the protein CASSLGQRGNEQFF.

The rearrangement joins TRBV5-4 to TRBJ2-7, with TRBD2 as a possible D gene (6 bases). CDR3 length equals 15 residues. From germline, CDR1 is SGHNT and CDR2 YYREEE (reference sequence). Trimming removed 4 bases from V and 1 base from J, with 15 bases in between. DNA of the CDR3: TGTGCCAGCAGCGTCACCGGGACTTCTTCCTACGAGCAGTACTTC. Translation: CASSVTGTSSYEQYF. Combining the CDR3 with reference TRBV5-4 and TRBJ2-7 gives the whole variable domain ETGVTQSPTHLIKTRGQQVTLRCSSQSGHNTVSWYQQALGQGPQFIFQYYREEENGRGNFPPRFSGLQFPNYSSELNVNALELDDSALYLCASSVTGTSSYEQYFGPGTRLTVT.

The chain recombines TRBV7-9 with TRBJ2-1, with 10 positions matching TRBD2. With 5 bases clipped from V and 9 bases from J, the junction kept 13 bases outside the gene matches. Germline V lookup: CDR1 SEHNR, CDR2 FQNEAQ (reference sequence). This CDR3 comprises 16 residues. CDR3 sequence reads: CASSTKLLAGVGEQFF. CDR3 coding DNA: TGTGCCAGCAGCACAAAACTCCTAGCGGGAGTAGGTGAGCAGTTCTTC.

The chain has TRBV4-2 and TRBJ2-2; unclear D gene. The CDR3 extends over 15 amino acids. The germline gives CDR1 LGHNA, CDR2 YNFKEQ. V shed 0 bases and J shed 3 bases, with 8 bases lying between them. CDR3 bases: TGTGCCAGCAGCCAAGAGTGGCTGGACACCGGGGAGCTGTTTTTT. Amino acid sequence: CASSQEWLDTGELFF.

This CDR3 reads CASSLIAGGRINEKLFF. The CDR3 nucleotides are TGCGCCAGCAGCTTGATTGCAGGGGGCAGGATCAATGAAAAACTGTTTTTT. The genes are TRBV5-1 and TRBJ1-4; 8 bases line up with TRBD1. The CDR3 loop spans 17 amino acids. Germline V gene lookup returns CDR1 SGHRS and CDR2 YFSETQ. Germline trimming cut 1 base from V and 5 bases from J; bases unmatched to any gene: 10.

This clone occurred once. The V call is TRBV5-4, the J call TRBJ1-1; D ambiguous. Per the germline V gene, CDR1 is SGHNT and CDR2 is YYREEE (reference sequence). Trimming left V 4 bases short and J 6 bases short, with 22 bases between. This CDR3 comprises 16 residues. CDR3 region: CASSPQIGSRGAEAFF. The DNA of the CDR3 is TGTGCCAGCAGCCCCCAAATAGGGAGCCGAGGCGCTGAAGCTTTCTTT. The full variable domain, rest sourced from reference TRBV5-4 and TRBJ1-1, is ETGVTQSPTHLIKTRGQQVTLRCSSQSGHNTVSWYQQALGQGPQFIFQYYREEENGRGNFPPRFSGLQFPNYSSELNVNALELDDSALYLCASSPQIGSRGAEAFFGQGTRLTVV.

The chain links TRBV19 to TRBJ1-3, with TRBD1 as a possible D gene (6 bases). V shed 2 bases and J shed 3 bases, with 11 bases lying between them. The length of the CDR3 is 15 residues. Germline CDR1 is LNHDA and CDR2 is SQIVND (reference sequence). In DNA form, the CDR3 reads TGTGCCAGTAGTATACCGGGCAGGGGTGGAAACACCATATATTTT. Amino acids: CASSIPGRGGNTIYF.

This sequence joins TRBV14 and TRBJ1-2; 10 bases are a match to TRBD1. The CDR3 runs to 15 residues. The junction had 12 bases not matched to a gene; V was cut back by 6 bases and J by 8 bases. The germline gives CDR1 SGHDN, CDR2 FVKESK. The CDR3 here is CASSQRQGALKGYTF. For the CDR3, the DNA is TGTGCCAGCAGTCAAAGACAGGGGGCTTTGAAGGGCTACACCTTC.

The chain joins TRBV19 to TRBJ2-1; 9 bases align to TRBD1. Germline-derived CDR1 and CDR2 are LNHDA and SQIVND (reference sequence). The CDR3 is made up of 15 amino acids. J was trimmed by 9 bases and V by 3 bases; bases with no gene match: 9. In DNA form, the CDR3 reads TGTGCCAGTAGTATCCCGGACAGGGGAAGCCGTGAGCAGTTCTTC. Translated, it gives CASSIPDRGSREQFF.

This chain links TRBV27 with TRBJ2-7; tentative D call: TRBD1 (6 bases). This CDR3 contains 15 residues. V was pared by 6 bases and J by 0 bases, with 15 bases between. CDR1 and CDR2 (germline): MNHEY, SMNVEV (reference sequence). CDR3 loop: CASSVSHRASYEQYF. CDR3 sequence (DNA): TGTGCCAGCAGCGTTAGTCACAGGGCCTCCTACGAGCAGTACTTC.

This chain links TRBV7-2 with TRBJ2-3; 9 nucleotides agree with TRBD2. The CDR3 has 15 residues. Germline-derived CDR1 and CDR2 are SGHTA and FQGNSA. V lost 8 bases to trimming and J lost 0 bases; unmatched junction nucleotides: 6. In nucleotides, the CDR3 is TGTGCCAGCTCGGGACTAGCAAAGAGCACAGATACGCAGTATTTT. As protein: CASSGLAKSTDTQYF.

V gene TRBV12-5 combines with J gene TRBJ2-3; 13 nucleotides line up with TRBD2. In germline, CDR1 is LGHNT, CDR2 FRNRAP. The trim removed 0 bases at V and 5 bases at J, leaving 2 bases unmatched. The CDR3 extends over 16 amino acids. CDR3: CASGLVLAGGGDTQYF. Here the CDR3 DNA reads TGTGCTAGTGGTTTGGTACTAGCGGGAGGGGGAGATACGCAGTATTTT.

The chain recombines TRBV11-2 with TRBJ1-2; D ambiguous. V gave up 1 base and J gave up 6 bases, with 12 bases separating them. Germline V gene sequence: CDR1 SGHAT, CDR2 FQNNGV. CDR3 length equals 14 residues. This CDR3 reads CASSLAGPWDGYTF. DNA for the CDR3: TGTGCCAGCAGCTTAGCAGGCCCCTGGGATGGCTACACCTTC.